The TCR beta chain described here comes from a study of CD4 T cells in relation to SARS-CoV-2 and coronaviruses. Study-wide results and caveats: No crossreactivity against non-spike viral proteins was tested here.

The germline V gene encodes CDR1 SQVTM and CDR2 ANQGSEA. With 6 bases removed from V and 0 bases from J, the gap between germline ends came to 8 bases. The CDR3 covers 12 residues. As to this clone: Its antigen is currently unknown.

The data were produced by immunoSEQ multiplex PCR, yet TCRdb's version contains in-frame clones alone and is incomplete. The sample records about 36,000 clones, 70% to 85% being singletons. Cryopreserved PBMCs were CD4-enriched, then split into naive and memory cells. The sequencing input was memory CD4+ T cells from PBMCs, cultured in vitro. The rearrangement joins TRBV29-1 to TRBJ2-5; weak D call: TRBD1 (6 bases). This sequence originates from an adult with COVID-19. The CDR3: CSVAGDQETQYF. The CDR3 nucleotides read TGCAGCGTGGCAGGGGACCAAGAGACCCAGTACTTC.